This record looks at one TCR beta chain sequence and its context. Cells defined as naive were viable CD3+CD4+ or CD3+CD8+ and CCR7+CD45RA+CD45RO-CD95-CD27+CD28+. The protocol was immunoSEQ multiplex PCR, while the TCRdb copy is restricted to in-frame clones and leaves out a portion. The sample lists under 35,000 clones, around nine tenths occurring once. This entry comes from a study of T cells after posttransplantation cyclophosphamide. The ends lost 2 bases at V and 4 bases at J; junction bases unmatched: 4. This CDR3 comprises 15 residues. The germline V gene encodes CDR1 SGHDT and CDR2 YYEEEE. The receptor comes from a woman aged 60-70 years in good health, CMV-negative, and a related stem cell transplant donor. The specimen sequenced was naive CD4+ T cells sorted from PBMCs. J is TRBJ2-5 and V is TRBV5-6; the match to TRBD2 covers 11 bases. For the CDR3, the DNA is TGTGCCAGCAGCTTTAGCGGGGGGGCCCTAGAGACCCAGTACTTC. Protein: CASSFSGGALETQYF.